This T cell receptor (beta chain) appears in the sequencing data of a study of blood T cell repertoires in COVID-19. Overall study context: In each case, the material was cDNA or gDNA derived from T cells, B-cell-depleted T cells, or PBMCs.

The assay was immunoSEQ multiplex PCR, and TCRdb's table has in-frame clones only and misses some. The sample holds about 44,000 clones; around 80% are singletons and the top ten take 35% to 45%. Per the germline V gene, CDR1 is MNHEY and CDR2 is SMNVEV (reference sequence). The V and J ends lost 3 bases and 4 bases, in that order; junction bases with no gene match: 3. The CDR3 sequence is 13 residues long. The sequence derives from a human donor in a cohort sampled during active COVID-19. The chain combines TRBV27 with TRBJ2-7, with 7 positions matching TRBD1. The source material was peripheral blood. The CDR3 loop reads CASSLGQTYEQYF. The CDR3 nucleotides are TGTGCCAGCAGTTTGGGACAGACGTACGAGCAGTACTTC.